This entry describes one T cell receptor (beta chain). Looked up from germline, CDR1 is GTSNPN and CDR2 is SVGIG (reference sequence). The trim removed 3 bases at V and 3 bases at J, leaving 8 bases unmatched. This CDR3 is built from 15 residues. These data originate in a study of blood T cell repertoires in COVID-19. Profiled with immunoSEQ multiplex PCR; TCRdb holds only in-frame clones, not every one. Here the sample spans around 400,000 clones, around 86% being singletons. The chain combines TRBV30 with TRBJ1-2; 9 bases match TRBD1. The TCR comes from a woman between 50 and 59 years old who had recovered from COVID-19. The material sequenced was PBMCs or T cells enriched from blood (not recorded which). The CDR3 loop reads CAWRSDRGYYYGYTF. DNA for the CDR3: TGTGCCTGGAGGTCTGACAGGGGGTATTACTATGGCTACACCTTC.